This TCR beta chain was observed in a study of identical twins. The study's findings and limits: Weaker excess sharing between twins was seen in beta out-of-frame sequences.

A universal primer binding site was introduced by template switching. The final cDNA contained unique molecular identifiers. TCRdb analysed the 5' RACE reads with MiXCR anew, one entry per CDR3 protein. Among a few hundred thousand distinct CDR3 sequences listed, around 9.7% were seen once. Per the germline V gene, CDR1 is PRHDT and CDR2 is FYEKMQ (reference sequence). The CDR3 loop spans 15 amino acids. The donors were all healthy and Caucasian. To note about this clonotype: Antigen unknown. The junction does not match germline at one end; this may be a read error.

The specimen was naive T cells sorted from blood. The rearrangement links TRBV13 to TRBJ1-3; TRBD1 is a possible D gene (5 bases). The receptor comes from a woman in her forties or fifties in good health. The CDR3 region has the DNA TGTGCCAGCAGCCACGTCAGGGTCTCTGGAAACACCACATATTTT. Translation gives CASSHVRVSGNTTYF.